The rows below give T cell receptor beta chains drawn from one sample of a study of T cell responses to AZD1222 COVID-19 vaccine. Data came from immunoSEQ multiplex PCR; TCRdb stores just in-frame clones and leaves some out. The sample holds roughly 110,000 clones, about nine tenths seen once. Material: peripheral blood, obtained on day 0 of AZD1222 vaccination. All receptors come from an adult in good health. CDR3s include the opening cysteine and the closing phenylalanine or tryptophan. The D gene is left open where the match is weak. Expanded clones get a size class; other rows say once, few or many, or leave the size out.

v_gene	j_gene	d_gene	abundance	CDR3aa	CDR3nt
TRBV14	TRBJ2-7	TRBD1	-	CASSRDRGSYEQYF	TGTGCCAGCAGCCGGGACAGGGGTTCCTACGAGCAGTACTTC
TRBV28	TRBJ1-6	-	-	CASRRVRASSYNSPLHF	TGTGCCAGCCGGAGGGTACGCGCGAGCTCCTATAATTCACCCCTCCACTTT
TRBV28	TRBJ1-2	-	-	CASSSGGDYGYTF	TGTGCCAGCAGTTCGGGAGGAGACTATGGCTACACCTTC
TRBV7-9	TRBJ1-4	TRBD1	-	CASSRGAGTANEKLFF	TGTGCCAGCAGCCGTGGGGCCGGGACAGCGAATGAAAAACTGTTTTTT
TRBV6-1	TRBJ1-5	-	few	CASSEPGGYQPQHF	TGTGCCAGCAGTGAACCGGGCGGTTATCAGCCCCAGCATTTT
TRBV27	TRBJ1-1	-	-	CASSLSPKGNTEAFF	TGTGCCAGCAGTTTAAGCCCCAAGGGGAACACTGAAGCTTTCTTT
TRBV10-1	TRBJ2-6	-	-	CASPRQARALGANVLTF	TGCGCCAGCCCCCGACAGGCCCGGGCGTTAGGGGCCAACGTCCTGACTTTC
TRBV5-1	TRBJ2-2	-	-	CASSFDGSNTGELFF	TGCGCCAGCAGCTTTGACGGCTCGAACACCGGGGAGCTGTTTTTT
TRBV14	TRBJ1-1	-	-	CASQSMNTEAFF	TGTGCCAGCCAGAGCATGAACACTGAAGCTTTCTTT
TRBV9	TRBJ1-5	-	-	CASSFNSNQPQHF	TGTGCCAGTAGCTTTAATAGCAATCAGCCCCAGCATTTT
TRBV11-2	TRBJ2-2	TRBD1	-	CASSNRDRLAGELFF	TGTGCCAGCAGCAACCGGGACAGATTAGCCGGGGAGCTGTTTTTT
TRBV7-8	TRBJ1-2	-	-	CASGSLFWGFGYTF	TGTGCCAGCGGCTCCCTTTTTTGGGGGTTTGGCTACACCTTC
TRBV4-2	TRBJ2-6	TRBD1	-	CASSQVPLQGAPGANVLTF	TGTGCCAGCAGCCAAGTGCCCCTACAGGGGGCGCCTGGGGCCAACGTCCTGACTTTC
TRBV5-4	TRBJ2-5	-	-	CASSSLGFQETQYF	TGTGCCAGCAGCTCCCTTGGGTTTCAAGAGACCCAGTACTTC
TRBV6-5	TRBJ1-2	-	-	CASGKQFLANYGYTF	TGTGCCAGCGGGAAACAGTTTCTGGCTAACTATGGCTACACCTTC
TRBV12-3/TRBV12-4	TRBJ2-2	-	-	CASSFLGRRELFF	TGTGCCAGCAGTTTCCTGGGAAGACGGGAGCTGTTTTTT
TRBV19	TRBJ2-7	-	once	CASSPITGRGHSYEQYF	TGTGCCAGTTCTCCTATCACAGGGAGGGGTCACTCCTACGAGCAGTACTTC
TRBV24-1	TRBJ2-1	-	once	CATSDYVGEQFF	TGTGCCACCAGTGATTATGTAGGGGAGCAGTTCTTC
TRBV25-1	TRBJ1-2	-	-	CASSDGKGPRGYTF	TGTGCCAGCAGTGACGGAAAGGGACCGAGAGGCTACACCTTC
TRBV7-2	TRBJ1-1	-	-	CASSPYTEAFF	TGTGCCAGCAGCCCCTACACTGAAGCTTTCTTT
TRBV5-4	TRBJ2-7	TRBD2	-	CASSLHWTSGPYEQYF	TGTGCCAGCAGCCTGCACTGGACTAGCGGGCCCTACGAGCAGTACTTC
TRBV12-3/TRBV12-4	TRBJ1-5	-	-	CASSPGGDQPQHF	TGTGCCAGCAGCCCCGGTGGGGATCAGCCCCAGCATTTT
TRBV19	TRBJ2-2	-	-	CASSRYPQNTGELFF	TGTGCCAGTAGTAGGTACCCACAGAACACCGGGGAGCTGTTTTTT
TRBV3-1/TRBV3-2	TRBJ1-6	TRBD1	-	CASSQRTGSSYNSPLHF	TGTGCCAGCAGCCAACGGACAGGAAGCTCCTATAATTCACCCCTCCACTTT
TRBV7-8	TRBJ1-5	-	-	CASSLGSSGGQPQHF	TGTGCCAGCAGCTTAGGATCCAGCGGTGGTCAGCCCCAGCATTTT
TRBV6-5	TRBJ2-7	-	-	CASRTVGEQYF	TGTGCCAGCAGGACAGTGGGGGAGCAGTACTTC
TRBV4-1	TRBJ2-2	-	once	CASSQEGRTTGELFF	TGCGCCAGCAGCCAAGAGGGGCGGACCACCGGGGAGCTGTTTTTT
TRBV7-2	TRBJ1-2	TRBD1	-	CASRRQGADYGYTF	TGTGCCAGCAGACGACAGGGGGCAGACTATGGCTACACCTTC
TRBV30	TRBJ1-3	-	-	CAWSVVSGNTIYF	TGTGCCTGGAGTGTAGTCTCTGGAAACACCATATATTTT
TRBV7-2	TRBJ1-1	-	-	CASSLTGFMNTEAFF	TGTGCCAGCAGCTTAACGGGATTCATGAACACTGAAGCTTTCTTT
TRBV5-1	TRBJ1-1	-	-	CASSLNTGNTEAFF	TGCGCCAGCAGCTTAAACACAGGGAACACTGAAGCTTTCTTT
TRBV6-4	TRBJ1-2	TRBD1	-	CASSDSGQGYGYTF	TGTGCCAGCAGTGACTCAGGACAGGGCTATGGCTACACCTTC
TRBV7-8	TRBJ1-5	-	-	CASSLSGIYQPQHF	TGTGCCAGCAGCTTAAGTGGCATTTATCAGCCCCAGCATTTT